Listed here are 4 T cell receptor beta chains from one sample, sequenced in a study of sequential checkpoint blockade in melanoma. Treatment reported: randomized to nivolumab then ipilimumab (arm A) or the reverse (arm B). Libraries were prepared by immunoSEQ multiplex PCR; TCRdb keeps only in-frame clonotypes and omits some of them. In the table there are over 6,500 clones, about 60% of which are singletons. The sequences come from CD8+ T cells sorted from blood (inferred from file names), collected from a patient given nivolumab and ipilimumab in sequence. The receptor set was obtained from a human donor with melanoma.

Notes on this clone: Other nucleotide sequences in the sample specify the same CDR3. The chain has TRBV29-1 and TRBJ2-7; D is possibly TRBD2 (6 bases). V was pared by 6 bases and J by 3 bases, with 12 bases between. The CDR3 has 12 residues. Germline V gene data show CDR1 as SQVTM and CDR2 as ANQGSEA. CDR3 in amino acids: CSVELADYEQYF. In DNA, the CDR3 is TGCAGCGTGGAACTAGCCGACTACGAGCAGTACTTC.

This clone came up a few times. V gene TRBV7-9 combines with J gene TRBJ1-4; 8 bases are shared with TRBD1. The CDR3 has 14 amino acids. The V gene end was trimmed by 9 bases and the J gene end by 7 bases; junction bases not matched to a gene: 10. Per the germline V gene, CDR1 is SEHNR and CDR2 is FQNEAQ (reference sequence). The CDR3: CASRQGARGEKLFF. DNA for the CDR3: TGTGCCAGTCGCCAGGGGGCCAGGGGTGAAAAACTGTTTTTT.

This chain joins TRBV9 and TRBJ2-7; D is unresolved. This CDR3 has 14 amino acids. Germline V gives CDR1 SGDLS, CDR2 YYNGEE. The V and J ends lost 4 bases and 1 base respectively, with 12 bases between them. This CDR3 reads CASSSSQKSYEQYF. The DNA for the CDR3 is TGTGCCAGCAGCTCTTCGCAGAAATCCTACGAGCAGTACTTC.

This clone is labeled as medium-sized. The chain has TRBV5-1 and TRBJ2-7, with D hard to call. CDR1 SGHRS and CDR2 YFSETQ come from the germline V gene. CDR3 length: 12 residues. The V end lost 0 bases, the J end lost 6 bases, and 7 bases lay between the germline ends. The CDR3 DNA follows: TGCGCCAGCAGCTTGGGTATGTCCGAGCAGTACTTC. Translating it yields CASSLGMSEQYF.